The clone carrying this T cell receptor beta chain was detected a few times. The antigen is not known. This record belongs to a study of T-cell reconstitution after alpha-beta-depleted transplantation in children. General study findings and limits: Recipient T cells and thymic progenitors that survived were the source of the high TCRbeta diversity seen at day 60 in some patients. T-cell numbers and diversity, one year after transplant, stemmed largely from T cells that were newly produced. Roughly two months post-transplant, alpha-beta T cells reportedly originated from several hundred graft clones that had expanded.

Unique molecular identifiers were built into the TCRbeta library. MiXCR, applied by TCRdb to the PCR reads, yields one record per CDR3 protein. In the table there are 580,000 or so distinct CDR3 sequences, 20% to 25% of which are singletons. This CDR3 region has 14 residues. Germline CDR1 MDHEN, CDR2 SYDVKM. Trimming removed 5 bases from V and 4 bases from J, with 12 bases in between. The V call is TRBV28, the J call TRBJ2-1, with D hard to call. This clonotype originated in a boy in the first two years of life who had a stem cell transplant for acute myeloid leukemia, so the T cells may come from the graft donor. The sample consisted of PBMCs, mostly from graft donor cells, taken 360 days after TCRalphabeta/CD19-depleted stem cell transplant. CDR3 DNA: TGTGCCAGCAGTCCCCCCAGAAGGTACAATGAGCAGTTCTTC. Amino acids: CASSPPRRYNEQFF.